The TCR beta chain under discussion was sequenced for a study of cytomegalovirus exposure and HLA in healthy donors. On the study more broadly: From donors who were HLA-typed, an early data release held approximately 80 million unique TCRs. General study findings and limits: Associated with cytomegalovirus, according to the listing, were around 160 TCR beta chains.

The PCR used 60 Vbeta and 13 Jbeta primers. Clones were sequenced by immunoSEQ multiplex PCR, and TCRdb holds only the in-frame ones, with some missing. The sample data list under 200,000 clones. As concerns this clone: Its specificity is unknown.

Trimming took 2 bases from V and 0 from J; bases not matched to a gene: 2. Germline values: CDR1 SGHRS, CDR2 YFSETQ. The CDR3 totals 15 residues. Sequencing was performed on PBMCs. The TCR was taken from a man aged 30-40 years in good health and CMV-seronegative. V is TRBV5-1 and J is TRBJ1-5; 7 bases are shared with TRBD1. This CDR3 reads CASSLTGDSNQPQHF. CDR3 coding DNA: TGCGCCAGCAGCTTAACAGGGGATAGCAATCAGCCCCAGCATTTT.